This TCR beta chain was profiled in a study of cytomegalovirus exposure and HLA in healthy donors. Across the study: Earlier results showed some 120 million unique TCR beta sequences derived from about 179 million T cells.

The PCR made use of 60 Vbeta and 13 Jbeta primers. The method was immunoSEQ multiplex PCR; TCRdb's version includes in-frame clones alone and lacks a portion of them. This table holds about 160,000 clones, roughly 81% found once. The donors comprised healthy bone marrow donors. CDR1 is ENHRY, CDR2 SYGVKD, per germline. The CDR3 contains 14 residues. Study-level points and caveats: HLA-A and HLA-B allele assignments for most subjects were reportedly predicted accurately using TCR beta sequences. A classifier reportedly called cytomegalovirus status with high sensitivity and specificity.

Comments on this clone: Its antigen is undetermined.

The TCR sequence derives from a man between 18 and 29 years old in good health and CMV-seropositive. The specimen sequenced was PBMCs. The chain is built from TRBV10-3 and TRBJ2-5, with D perhaps matching TRBD2 (6 bases). The J call may be mistaken, given a closer DNA end match to TRBJ2-7. CDR3 residues: CAISESGGSYEQYF. CDR3 bases: TGTGCCATCAGTGAATCCGGAGGGTCCTACGAGCAGTACTTC.